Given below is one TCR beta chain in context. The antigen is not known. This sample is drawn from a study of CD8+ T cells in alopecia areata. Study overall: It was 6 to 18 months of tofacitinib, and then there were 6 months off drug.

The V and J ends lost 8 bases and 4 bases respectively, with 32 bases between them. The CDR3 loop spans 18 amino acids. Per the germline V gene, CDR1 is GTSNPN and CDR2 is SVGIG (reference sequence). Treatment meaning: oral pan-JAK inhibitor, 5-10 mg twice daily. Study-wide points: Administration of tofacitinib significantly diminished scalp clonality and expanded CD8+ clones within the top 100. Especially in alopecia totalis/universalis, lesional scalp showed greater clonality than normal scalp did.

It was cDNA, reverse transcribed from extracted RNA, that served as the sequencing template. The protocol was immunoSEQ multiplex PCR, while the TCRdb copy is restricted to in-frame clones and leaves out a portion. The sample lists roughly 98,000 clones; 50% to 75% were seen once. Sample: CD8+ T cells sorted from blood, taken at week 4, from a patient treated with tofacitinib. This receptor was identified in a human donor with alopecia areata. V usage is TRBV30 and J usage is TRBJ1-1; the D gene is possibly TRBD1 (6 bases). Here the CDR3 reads CANSAAGGAYPPRTEAFF. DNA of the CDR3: TGTGCCAATTCGGCGGCGGGGGGCGCTTACCCACCTCGCACTGAAGCTTTCTTT.